The rows below give T cell receptor beta chains drawn from one sample of a study of blood T cells in healthy people across ages. TCRdb itself ran the 5' RACE reads through MiXCR, one entry per CDR3 protein. The data contain about 1.4 million distinct CDR3 sequences, roughly 60% of them singletons. The specimen was blood. These receptors were taken from a man younger than 35 in good health. Both conserved end residues are part of each CDR3. The D gene is left open where the match is weak.

V gene	J gene	D gene	CDR3 protein
TRBV11-3	TRBJ2-3	NA	CTSSPSRSTDTQYF
TRBV6-1	TRBJ2-7	NA	CTSRKRQAPYEQYF
TRBV25-1	TRBJ2-1	NA	CASKSGLSNEQFF
TRBV11-2	TRBJ1-1	TRBD1	CASSTPRGRGGREAFF
TRBV5-1	TRBJ1-1	TRBD1	CASSLAGTAETEAFF
TRBV25-1	TRBJ2-3	NA	CASSALSTDTQYF
TRBV20-1	TRBJ2-7	TRBD1	CSEGTGGQSEQYF
TRBV7-2	TRBJ2-3	NA	CASSSPGDSDTQYF
TRBV6-1	TRBJ1-1	TRBD1	CASRYGQGRVTGAFF
TRBV2	TRBJ2-7	TRBD2	CASSVETSETHEQYF
TRBV28	TRBJ1-6	TRBD1	CASRQGPTISPLHF
TRBV7-9	TRBJ1-2	NA	CASSLVGSKDYGYTF
TRBV29-1	TRBJ2-7	TRBD2	CSVVGYAGVESYEQYF
TRBV4-3	TRBJ1-2	NA	CASSQGSGTLPYGCTF
TRBV20-1	TRBJ2-1	TRBD2	CSANPVPTSGDYNEQFF
TRBV7-2	TRBJ1-6	NA	CASSFPSSGQTSSYNSPLHF
TRBV6-5	TRBJ1-6	NA	CASRMTGSYTFSPLHF
TRBV29-1	TRBJ2-7	TRBD2	CSVDSGGGYEQYF
TRBV3-1	TRBJ2-7	NA	CASSQEGGQSYEQYF
TRBV7-2	TRBJ1-2	TRBD1	CASSWTGLEGYTF
TRBV20-1	TRBJ1-1	NA	CSATGPNTEAFF
TRBV6-1	TRBJ2-6	TRBD1	CASRSRDRPHSGANVLTF
TRBV10-1	TRBJ2-5	NA	CASSGTLQGWETQYF
TRBV27	TRBJ2-3	NA	CASRLGPFTDTQYF
TRBV6-2/TRBV6-3	TRBJ2-7	TRBD1	CASSDRQGAYEQYF
TRBV20-1	TRBJ2-5	TRBD2	CSARGGAGGLETQYF
TRBV6-4	TRBJ2-1	TRBD2	CASSDAVAGTRDEQFF
TRBV12-3/TRBV12-4	TRBJ2-7	TRBD1	CASLPDRGKEQYF